This T cell receptor beta chain was captured by sequencing in a study of Graves' ophthalmopathy and Graves' hyperthyroidism. The germline CDR1 and CDR2 sequences are SGHRS and YFSETQ. CDR3 length: 13 residues. V was pared by 1 base and J by 7 bases, with 11 bases between. RNA served as the template for amplifying TCR beta CDR3 regions. Second-round multiplex PCR came after a first-round RT-PCR that employed HTBI primers. One entry per CDR3 protein results from TCRdb running MiXCR on the multiplex PCR reads. Here the sample spans 170,000 or so distinct CDR3 sequences, around two fifths being singletons.

The V call is TRBV5-1, the J call TRBJ1-2; maybe TRBD1 (5 bases). This TCR derives from a man under 40 with Graves' ophthalmopathy. The sample was peripheral blood. The CDR3 sequence: CASSLWGNGGYTF. Written as DNA, the CDR3 is TGCGCCAGCAGCTTGTGGGGGAACGGTGGCTACACCTTC.